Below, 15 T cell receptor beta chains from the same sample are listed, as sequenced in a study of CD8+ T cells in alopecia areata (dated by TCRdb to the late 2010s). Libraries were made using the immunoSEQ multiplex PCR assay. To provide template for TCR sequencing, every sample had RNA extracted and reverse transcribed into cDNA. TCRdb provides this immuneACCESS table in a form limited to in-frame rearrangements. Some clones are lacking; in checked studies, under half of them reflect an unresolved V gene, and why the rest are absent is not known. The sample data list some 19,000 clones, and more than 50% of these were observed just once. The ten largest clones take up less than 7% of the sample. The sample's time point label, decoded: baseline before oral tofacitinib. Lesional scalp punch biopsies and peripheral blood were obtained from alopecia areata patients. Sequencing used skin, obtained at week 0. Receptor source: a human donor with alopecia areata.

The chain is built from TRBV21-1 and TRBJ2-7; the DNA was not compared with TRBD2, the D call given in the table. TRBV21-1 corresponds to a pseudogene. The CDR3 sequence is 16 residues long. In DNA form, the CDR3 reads TGTGCCAGCAGGAGCAAGTTAGCTACCGTGTTAGACGAGCAGTACTTC. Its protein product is CASRSKLATVLDEQYF.

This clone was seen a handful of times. Here the CDR3 DNA reads TGTGCCAGCAGGGGTTGGAGGTCCGAAGAGACCCAGTACTTC. Translation: CASRGWRSEETQYF. This sequence joins TRBV2 and TRBJ2-5; D possibly corresponds to TRBD2 (5 bases). Germline CDR1 is SNHLY and CDR2 is FYNNEI. Trimming pared 6 bases from V and 3 bases from J, leaving 14 bases between. CDR3 length: 14 amino acids.

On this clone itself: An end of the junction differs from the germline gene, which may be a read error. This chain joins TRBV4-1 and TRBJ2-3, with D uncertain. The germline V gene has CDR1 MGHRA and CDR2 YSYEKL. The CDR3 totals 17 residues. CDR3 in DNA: TGCGCCGGCAGCCAATGGGCGGAGATAGGGAACACAGATACGCAGTATTTT. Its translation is CAGSQWAEIGNTDTQYF.

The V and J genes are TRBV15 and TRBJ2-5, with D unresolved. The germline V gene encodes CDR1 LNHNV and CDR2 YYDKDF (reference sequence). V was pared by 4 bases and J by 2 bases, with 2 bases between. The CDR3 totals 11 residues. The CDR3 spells CATSMQETQYF. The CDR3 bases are TGTGCCACCAGCATGCAAGAGACCCAGTACTTC. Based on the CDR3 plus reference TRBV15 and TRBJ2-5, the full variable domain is DAMVIQNPRYQVTQFGKPVTLSCSQTLNHNVMYWYQQKSSQAPKLLFHYYDKDFNNEADTPDNFQSRRPNTSFCFLDIRSPGLGDTAMYLCATSMQETQYFGPGTRLLVL.

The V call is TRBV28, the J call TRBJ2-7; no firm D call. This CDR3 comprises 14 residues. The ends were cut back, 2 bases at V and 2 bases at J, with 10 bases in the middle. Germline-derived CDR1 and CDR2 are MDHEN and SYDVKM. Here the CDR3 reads CASSLVSTPYEQYF. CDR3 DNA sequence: TGTGCCAGCAGTTTAGTTAGCACACCCTACGAGCAGTACTTC.

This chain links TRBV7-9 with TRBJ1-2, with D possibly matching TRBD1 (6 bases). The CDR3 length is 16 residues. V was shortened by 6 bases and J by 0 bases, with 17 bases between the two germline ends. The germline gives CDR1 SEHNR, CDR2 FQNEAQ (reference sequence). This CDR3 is CASRSPQGMANYGYTF. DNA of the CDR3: TGTGCCAGCAGATCCCCTCAGGGGATGGCTAACTATGGCTACACCTTC.

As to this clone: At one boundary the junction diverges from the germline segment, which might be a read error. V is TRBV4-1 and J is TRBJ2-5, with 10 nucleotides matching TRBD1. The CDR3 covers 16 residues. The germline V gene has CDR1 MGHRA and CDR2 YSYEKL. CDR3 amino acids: CASSQARTGGQETQYF. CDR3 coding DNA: TGTGCCAGCAGCCAAGCGCGGACAGGGGGCCAAGAGACCCAGTACTTC.

The CDR3 coding sequence is TGTGCCAGCAGCTTGGCTCTAAGCGCGGGGGCCCCCAAGGAAGAGACCCAGTACTTC. Protein product: CASSLALSAGAPKEETQYF. The chain combines TRBV5-6 with TRBJ2-5; D might be TRBD2 (7 bases). With 0 bases removed from V and 3 bases from J, the gap between germline ends came to 24 bases. Germline CDR1 is SGHDT and CDR2 is YYEEEE. There are 19 residues in the CDR3. Full variable domain (rest looked up from reference TRBV5-6 and TRBJ2-5): DAGVTQSPTHLIKTRGQQVTLRCSPKSGHDTVSWYQQALGQGPQFIFQYYEEEERQRGNFPDRFSGHQFPNYSSELNVNALLLGDSALYLCASSLALSAGAPKEETQYFGPGTRLLVL.

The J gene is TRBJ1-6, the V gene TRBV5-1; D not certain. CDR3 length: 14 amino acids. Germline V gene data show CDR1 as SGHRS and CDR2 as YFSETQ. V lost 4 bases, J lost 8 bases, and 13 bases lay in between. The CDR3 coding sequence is TGCGCCAGCAGCCACGGGTCTTGGGATTCACCCCTCCACTTT. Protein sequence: CASSHGSWDSPLHF.

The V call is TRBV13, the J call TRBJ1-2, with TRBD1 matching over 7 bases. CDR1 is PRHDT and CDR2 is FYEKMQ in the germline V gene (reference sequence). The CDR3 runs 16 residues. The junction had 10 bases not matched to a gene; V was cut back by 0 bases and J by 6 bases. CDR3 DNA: TGTGCCAGCAGCTTAGGCCCTCAGGGGGTAGGGGATGGCTACACCTTC. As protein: CASSLGPQGVGDGYTF.

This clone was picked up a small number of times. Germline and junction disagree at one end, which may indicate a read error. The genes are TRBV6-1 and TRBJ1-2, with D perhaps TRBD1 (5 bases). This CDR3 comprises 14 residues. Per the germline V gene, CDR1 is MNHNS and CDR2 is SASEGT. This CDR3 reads CASREGDRRSGYTF. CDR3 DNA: TGTGCCAGCAGGGAAGGGGACCGGCGAAGTGGCTACACCTTC.

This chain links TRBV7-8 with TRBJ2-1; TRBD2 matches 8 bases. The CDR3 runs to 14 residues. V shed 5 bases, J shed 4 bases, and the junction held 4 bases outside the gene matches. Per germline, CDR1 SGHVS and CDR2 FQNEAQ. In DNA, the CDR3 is TGTGCCAGCAGCCCGGGACTAGTGTACAATGAGCAGTTCTTC. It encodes CASSPGLVYNEQFF.

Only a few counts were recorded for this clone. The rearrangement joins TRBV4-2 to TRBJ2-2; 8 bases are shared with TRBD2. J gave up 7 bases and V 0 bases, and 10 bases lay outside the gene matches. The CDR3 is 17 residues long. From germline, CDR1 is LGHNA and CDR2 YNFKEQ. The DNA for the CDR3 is TGTGCCAGCAGCCAAGATATGCGGGGGGCCCCGGGCGGGGAGCTGTTTTTT. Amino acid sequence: CASSQDMRGAPGGELFF.

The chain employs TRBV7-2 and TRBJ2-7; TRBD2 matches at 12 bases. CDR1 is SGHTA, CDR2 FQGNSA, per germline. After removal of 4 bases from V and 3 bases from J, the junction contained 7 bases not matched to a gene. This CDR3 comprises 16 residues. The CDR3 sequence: CASSSALAGGVYEQYF. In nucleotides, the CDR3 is TGTGCCAGCAGCTCCGCCCTAGCGGGGGGGGTCTACGAGCAGTACTTC.

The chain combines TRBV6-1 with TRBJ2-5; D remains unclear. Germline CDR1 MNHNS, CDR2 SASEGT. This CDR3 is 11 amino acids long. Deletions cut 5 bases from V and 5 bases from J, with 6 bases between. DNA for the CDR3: TGTGCCAGCAGTTCTTGGGAGACCCAGTACTTC. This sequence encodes CASSSWETQYF.